The following is a T cell receptor beta chain sequence with its context. These data belong to a study of T cells in Graves' hyperthyroidism and ophthalmopathy. RNA transcripts provided the source from which TCR beta CDR3 regions were amplified. RT-PCR in the first round (using the HTBI primer set) targeted the TCR CDR3. One entry per CDR3 protein results from TCRdb running MiXCR on the multiplex PCR reads. The sample yields around 720,000 distinct CDR3 sequences, about 35% seen once. This CDR3 region has 15 residues. The V end was cut by 0 bases, the J end by 2 bases, with 8 bases between. The sample was blood. The V gene is TRBV12-3 or TRBV12-4, the J gene TRBJ1-5; tentative D call: TRBD1 (5 bases). This clonotype originated in a woman aged 40 to 50 with Graves' hyperthyroidism. CDR3 DNA sequence: TGTGCCAGCAGTTTAGCGTGGGGGGGCAATCAGCCCCAGCATTTT. Its protein is CASSLAWGGNQPQHF.